Listed here are 17 T cell receptor beta chains from one sample, sequenced in a study of T cell changes during pregnancy in multiple sclerosis. Repertoires were generated with immunoSEQ multiplex PCR, while TCRdb's copy carries only in-frame clones and drops some. Among fewer than 40,000 clones listed, about 92% were seen once. The sequenced sample was CD4+ T cells from peripheral blood mononuclear cells, obtained in the second trimester of pregnancy. Every receptor here comes from a female donor in good health, enrolled as a control in a pregnancy study.

The chain links TRBV9 to TRBJ1-2; D unresolved. CDR3 size: 13 residues. Germline V gene data show CDR1 as SGDLS and CDR2 as YYNGEE. The V end was cut by 1 base, the J end by 6 bases, with 10 bases between. The CDR3 region is CASSVWAEDGYTF. For the CDR3, the DNA is TGTGCCAGCAGCGTATGGGCGGAGGATGGCTACACCTTC.

The chain recombines TRBV13 with TRBJ2-4, with D possibly being TRBD1 (7 bases). V was pared by 5 bases and J by 0 bases, with 14 bases between. Germline CDR1 reads PRHDT; CDR2 reads FYEKMQ (reference sequence). There are 16 residues in the CDR3. The CDR3 DNA is TGTGCCAGCAGCGCGGGACAGCTTATAGCCAAAAACATTCAGTACTTC. Its translation: CASSAGQLIAKNIQYF. Complete variable domain (other parts from reference TRBV13 and TRBJ2-4): AAGVIQSPRHLIKEKRETATLKCYPIPRHDTVYWYQQGPGQDPQFLISFYEKMQSDKGSIPDRFSAQQFSDYHSELNMSSLELGDSALYFCASSAGQLIAKNIQYFGAGTRLSVL.

The chain employs TRBV7-2 and TRBJ2-4, with D maybe TRBD1 (5 bases). Trimming took 1 base from V and 6 from J, leaving 13 bases between them. CDR1 SGHTA and CDR2 FQGNSA come from the germline V gene. This CDR3 has 15 amino acids. This CDR3 is CASSLGPRERNIQYF. In DNA form, the CDR3 reads TGTGCCAGCAGCTTAGGGCCCAGGGAACGAAACATTCAGTACTTC.

The chain has TRBV12-5 and TRBJ1-2; no firm D call. V was trimmed by 7 bases and J by 4 bases, leaving 7 bases between them. The CDR3 consists of 11 residues. Germline V gene sequence: CDR1 LGHNT, CDR2 FRNRAP. This CDR3 reads CASARGYGYTF. The CDR3 nucleotides are TGTGCTAGTGCTCGGGGCTATGGCTACACCTTC.

The rearrangement joins TRBV7-2 to TRBJ2-7; possible D gene TRBD1, 6 bases. Germline V gene lookup returns CDR1 SGHTA and CDR2 FQGNSA. The CDR3 is 15 residues long. With 5 bases removed from V and 4 bases from J, the gap between germline ends came to 18 bases. This chain's CDR3 is CASSNRDTHIYEQYF. DNA for the CDR3: TGTGCCAGCAGCAACCGGGACACTCATATTTACGAGCAGTACTTC.

The rearrangement uses TRBV9 and TRBJ2-5; 10 bases align to TRBD2. Germline V gene lookup returns CDR1 SGDLS and CDR2 YYNGEE. The ends lost 0 bases at V and 1 base at J; junction bases unmatched: 3. The CDR3 totals 16 residues. CDR3 sequence reads: CASSVVVAGGQETQYF. The CDR3 DNA reads as TGTGCCAGCAGCGTAGTCGTAGCGGGGGGCCAAGAGACCCAGTACTTC.

This rearrangement joins TRBV5-5 to TRBJ1-1; 7 nucleotides line up with TRBD1. Germline values: CDR1 SGHKS, CDR2 YYEKEE (reference sequence). The CDR3 extends over 15 amino acids. The J segment lost 7 bases and the V segment lost 0 bases, leaving 9 bases of the junction unmatched. CDR3 loop: CASSLASAGGLEAFF. The CDR3 nucleotides are TGTGCCAGCAGCTTGGCATCGGCAGGGGGACTTGAAGCTTTCTTT.

J is TRBJ2-6 and V is TRBV5-1; D is possibly TRBD1 (6 bases). Germline CDR1 reads SGHRS; CDR2 reads YFSETQ. With 2 bases removed from V and 0 bases from J, the gap between germline ends came to 15 bases. The CDR3 runs 18 residues. The CDR3 coding sequence is TGCGCCAGCAGCTTCCGGGGACATAGGGGCTCTGGGGCCAACGTCCTGACTTTC. Its translation is CASSFRGHRGSGANVLTF.

This chain joins TRBV12-1 and TRBJ2-4; TRBD2, the D gene given by the table, was not confirmed from the DNA. TRBV12-1 is shown as a pseudogene. The CDR3 totals 10 residues. CDR3 nucleotides: TGTGCCTGCGAGCCGCTTGGGGAGCGGTTC. Amino acid sequence: CACEPLGERF.

The gene calls are TRBV30 and TRBJ1-1; perhaps TRBD1 as D (5 bases). There are 16 residues in the CDR3. The V gene's germline CDR1 is GTSNPN and CDR2 SVGIG (reference sequence). V gave up 4 bases and J gave up 2 bases, with 20 bases separating them. The CDR3 sequence is CAWKGWAGKRNTEAFF. CDR3 DNA sequence: TGTGCCTGGAAAGGATGGGCAGGGAAACGAAACACTGAAGCTTTCTTT. Based on the CDR3 plus reference TRBV30 and TRBJ1-1, the full variable domain is SQTIHQWPATLVQPVGSPLSLECTVEGTSNPNLYWYRQAAGRGLQLLFYSVGIGQISSEVPQNLSASRPQDRQFILSSKKLLLSDSGFYLCAWKGWAGKRNTEAFFGQGTRLTVV.

Here the CDR3 reads CASSVGIRATNEKLFF. In nucleotides, the CDR3 is TGTGCCAGTAGTGTAGGGATACGGGCAACTAATGAAAAACTGTTTTTT. The chain uses TRBV19 and TRBJ1-4; D gene ambiguous. Germline V gene sequence: CDR1 LNHDA, CDR2 SQIVND (reference sequence). The CDR3 is 16 amino acids. Trimming removed 5 bases from V and 0 bases from J, with 13 bases in between.

The CDR3 reads CASSLERVPNTEAFF. In DNA, the CDR3 is TGCGCCAGCAGCTTGGAGAGGGTTCCCAACACTGAAGCTTTCTTT. The J gene is TRBJ1-1, the V gene TRBV5-1; D remains ambiguous. In germline, CDR1 is SGHRS, CDR2 YFSETQ. There are 15 residues in the CDR3. Trimming removed 0 bases at V and 2 bases at J, with 11 bases between.

V gene TRBV6-1 combines with J gene TRBJ1-2; D not resolved. The V gene lost 7 bases and the J gene lost 3 bases, with 12 bases spanning the gap. This CDR3 region has 13 residues. From germline, CDR1 is MNHNS and CDR2 SASEGT. In nucleotides, the CDR3 is TGTGCCAGCAACCATGGGCGGGACTATGGCTACACCTTC. It translates to CASNHGRDYGYTF.

The chain couples TRBV5-1 to TRBJ2-2, with a weak D call TRBD1 (5 bases). Looked up from germline, CDR1 is SGHRS and CDR2 is YFSETQ. The CDR3 has 15 amino acids. V was pared by 4 bases and J by 0 bases, with 10 bases between. The CDR3 nucleotides read TGCGCCAGCAGCCCGCTGACAGCGAACACCGGGGAGCTGTTTTTT. This translates into CASSPLTANTGELFF.

The chain has TRBV10-3 and TRBJ2-7; TRBD1 aligns across 7 bases. CDR3 length: 14 residues. The ends lost 0 bases at V and 5 bases at J; junction bases unmatched: 4. Germline V lookup: CDR1 ENHRY, CDR2 SYGVKD. As DNA, the CDR3 is TGTGCCATCAGTGAGTCACAGGGGTTGGACGAGCAGTACTTC. Amino acid sequence: CAISESQGLDEQYF.

This rearrangement joins TRBV12-2 to TRBJ2-3; the table's D call, TRBD2, was not checked against the DNA. TRBV12-2 corresponds to a pseudogene. This CDR3 contains 18 residues. CDR3 in DNA: TGTGCAAGTCGCTCGACCGGACTAGCGGGGGCCGAGGGAGATACGCAGTATTTT. Its protein product is CASRSTGLAGAEGDTQYF.

V and J are TRBV19 and TRBJ2-5, with 7 bases identical to TRBD1. V trimming: 2 bases; J trimming: 3 bases; junction bases outside the gene matches: 12. CDR3 length: 17 amino acids. Looked up from germline, CDR1 is LNHDA and CDR2 is SQIVND (reference sequence). CDR3 protein: CASSISPGQIKKETQYF. CDR3 DNA: TGTGCCAGTAGTATAAGTCCGGGACAGATCAAAAAAGAGACCCAGTACTTC.